These 26 T cell receptor beta chains came from one sample sequenced in a study of T cell clusters in autoimmune cytopenias. Roughly 38,000 genome equivalents of blood DNA were amplified for TRB. TRB was amplified by touch-down multiplex PCR, primer pools A and B combined. TCRdb reanalyzed the multiplex PCR reads and collapses them to one entry per CDR3 protein, without DNA. This sample carries 9,500 to 12,000 distinct CDR3 sequences, with about 30% going to the ten biggest clones. The sample was also reused in another study, on T cell repertoires in aging, cancer and after chemotherapy.

Source material: peripheral blood. The receptors here all came from a human donor in good health.

The chain recombines TRBV19 with TRBJ2-7; TCRdb designates TRBD2, a call that cannot be tested without DNA. The CDR3 totals 17 residues. Germline CDR1 is LNHDA and CDR2 is SQIVND (reference sequence). This CDR3 reads CASSPVGDSGPNYEQYF. The full variable domain, completed using reference TRBV19 and TRBJ2-7, is DGGITQSPKYLFRKEGQNVTLSCEQNLNHDAMYWYRQDPGQGLRLIYYSQIVNDFQKGDIAEGYSVSREKKESFPLTVTSAQKNPTAFYLCASSPVGDSGPNYEQYFGPGTRLTVT.

V and J are TRBV5-4 and TRBJ2-5; with no DNA, the TCRdb D assignment of TRBD2 cannot be verified. The CDR3 spans 14 residues. Looked up from germline, CDR1 is SGHNT and CDR2 is YYREEE (reference sequence). The CDR3: CASCSGGRQETQYF.

This sequence joins TRBV27 and TRBJ2-7; TCRdb indicates TRBD1, and absent DNA this call remains unverified. Germline CDR1 and CDR2: MNHEY and SMNVEV (reference sequence). This CDR3 has 13 residues. This CDR3 is CASSRTQGSEQYF.

The V gene is TRBV6-5, the J gene TRBJ2-3; the TCRdb call, TRBD2, lacks DNA for checking. Per germline, CDR1 MNHEY and CDR2 SVGAGI. This CDR3 is 15 amino acids long. The CDR3 loop reads CASSPTSGGADTQYF.

This chain joins TRBV5-5 and TRBJ2-1; the TRBD2 assignment by TCRdb is unverifiable without DNA. CDR1 is SGHKS, CDR2 YYEKEE, per germline (reference sequence). The CDR3 covers 16 residues. The CDR3 is CASSILSGGAYNEQFF.

The chain links TRBV18 to TRBJ1-5; no DNA is available, so the TRBD1 call from TCRdb remains unchecked. This CDR3 region has 15 residues. From germline, CDR1 is KGHSH and CDR2 LQKENI. The CDR3 here is CASSPSGRSDQPQHF.

The J gene is TRBJ2-5, the V gene TRBV15; TCRdb outputs TRBD2, but without DNA this stays unchecked. From germline, CDR1 is LNHNV and CDR2 YYDKDF (reference sequence). The CDR3 totals 15 residues. The CDR3 region is CATSSRNRGAETQYF.

The V and J genes are TRBV7-6 and TRBJ1-4; TCRdb outputs TRBD1, but without DNA this stays unchecked. CDR3 length equals 15 residues. Germline V lookup: CDR1 SGHVS, CDR2 FNYEAQ. The CDR3 loop reads CASSGRTGGFEKLFF.

V is TRBV27 and J is TRBJ1-5; the TCRdb call, TRBD1, lacks DNA for checking. The germline V gene encodes CDR1 MNHEY and CDR2 SMNVEV (reference sequence). This CDR3 comprises 14 residues. The chain's CDR3 is CASSLTGVNQPQHF.

V gene TRBV6-6 combines with J gene TRBJ2-2; TCRdb indicates TRBD1, and absent DNA this call remains unverified. Germline CDR1 reads MNHNY; CDR2 reads SVGAGI (reference sequence). The CDR3 is 14 residues long. This CDR3 is CAISYTGSTGELFF.

V and J are TRBV6-1 and TRBJ2-2; TCRdb's D gene call, TRBD2, goes unchecked for lack of DNA. In germline, CDR1 is MNHNS, CDR2 SASEGT. CDR3 length: 15 residues. CDR3 sequence: CASSDVAGGTGELFF.

The J gene is TRBJ1-1, the V gene TRBV27; TCRdb's D gene call, TRBD1, goes unchecked for lack of DNA. The CDR3 extends over 14 amino acids. From germline, CDR1 is MNHEY and CDR2 SMNVEV (reference sequence). CDR3 region: CASTIWGSNTEAFF.

The chain combines TRBV6-5 with TRBJ1-1. The germline V gene has CDR1 MNHEY and CDR2 SVGAGI. CDR3 size: 14 residues. The CDR3 here is CASSFGPLNTEAFF.

This chain joins TRBV5-4 and TRBJ2-7. Germline-derived CDR1 and CDR2 are SGHNT and YYREEE (reference sequence). This CDR3 has 11 residues. The CDR3 loop is CASHYSGEQFF.

CDR3 sequence: CASSPPTSNPTYNEQFF. The chain employs TRBV18 and TRBJ2-1; TCRdb proposes TRBD2, but this gene call is untestable without DNA. This CDR3 spans 17 amino acids. The germline gives CDR1 KGHSH, CDR2 LQKENI.

The genes are TRBV11-2 and TRBJ2-2. Germline assignment: CDR1 SGHAT and CDR2 FQNNGV. The CDR3 sequence is 14 residues long. This CDR3 is CASFWGVGNGELFF.

The chain carries TRBV18 and TRBJ2-2. Germline V gives CDR1 KGHSH, CDR2 LQKENI. This CDR3 has 14 residues. CDR3 residues: CASSPRGNSGELFF.

This clonotype is deemed medium-sized by its frequency. The chain uses TRBV29-1 and TRBJ2-3; without DNA, the TCRdb call of TRBD2 cannot be checked. Germline CDR1 is SQVTM and CDR2 is ANQGSEA. The CDR3 sequence is 15 residues long. The CDR3 loop is CSVYQERGGTDTQYF.

The CDR3 is CASSYSVLAGGSSYEQYF. This sequence joins TRBV6-5 and TRBJ2-7; TCRdb proposes TRBD2, but this gene call is untestable without DNA. Germline CDR1 reads MNHEY; CDR2 reads SVGAGI. The CDR3 contains 18 residues.

The CDR3 loop reads CASSFGAENEAFF. This chain connects TRBV5-5 to TRBJ1-1; as DNA is missing, the TRBD1 call by TCRdb cannot be tested. Germline V CDR1 and CDR2: SGHKS, YYEKEE (reference sequence). This CDR3 is built from 13 residues.

The chain links TRBV6-1 to TRBJ2-6. The length of the CDR3 is 15 residues. Germline V lookup: CDR1 MNHNS, CDR2 SASEGT. The CDR3 region is CASRDNFSGANVLTF.

The chain is built from TRBV11-1 and TRBJ1-1. This CDR3 spans 17 amino acids. CDR1 is SGHAT and CDR2 is FQDESV in the germline V gene (reference sequence). The CDR3: CASSLAHRGRLNTEAFF.

This rearrangement joins TRBV11-1 to TRBJ1-1; TCRdb outputs TRBD1, but without DNA this stays unchecked. The CDR3 extends over 13 amino acids. Germline V gene data show CDR1 as SGHAT and CDR2 as FQDESV (reference sequence). CDR3 amino acids: CASSLRWGTEAFF.

The chain carries TRBV5-4 and TRBJ2-7; the TCRdb call, TRBD2, lacks DNA for checking. Germline V lookup: CDR1 SGHNT, CDR2 YYREEE (reference sequence). The CDR3 has 18 amino acids. The CDR3 protein is CASSTAGLAIEGVYEQYF.

The chain combines TRBV5-6 with TRBJ1-6. Germline loops: CDR1 SGHDT, CDR2 YYEEEE. There are 11 residues in the CDR3. The CDR3 region is CASSLGGPLHF.

This sequence joins TRBV28 and TRBJ2-2; there is no DNA to check the TCRdb D call of TRBD1. The CDR3 has 15 amino acids. Germline values: CDR1 MDHEN, CDR2 SYDVKM. The CDR3 protein is CASGGGTVVFGELFF.